Following are 31 T cell receptor beta chains from one sample sequenced in a study of blood T cell repertoires in COVID-19 (dated by TCRdb to the early 2020s). The library was prepared using the immunoSEQ multiplex PCR assay. The immuneACCESS repertoire file appears here via TCRdb, limited to in-frame rearrangements. These files lack a portion of the clones; in checked studies, under half of the deficit traces to unresolved V genes, and the cause of the others is not known. Here the sample has approximately 330,000 clones; approximately 90% occur a single time. The ten largest clones represent more than 3% of the sample. The source material was peripheral blood. These receptor sequences come from a woman in her 50s with active or convalescent COVID-19.

The chain carries TRBV19 and TRBJ1-2, with 7 positions matching TRBD1. V lost 8 bases, J lost 4 bases, and 13 bases stayed unmatched. The CDR3 runs 15 residues. Germline V CDR1 and CDR2: LNHDA, SQIVND (reference sequence). The CDR3 DNA reads as TGTGCCAGTTCCCCCGGGACAGCCCTTCTCTATGGCTACACCTTC. Amino acid sequence: CASSPGTALLYGYTF.

This clone appeared a few times. The CDR3 spells CASSRGTGNNQPQHF. CDR3 DNA sequence: TGTGCCAGCAGTCGCGGGACAGGGAACAATCAGCCCCAGCATTTT. The chain carries TRBV28 and TRBJ1-5; 9 nucleotides line up with TRBD1. The CDR3 contains 15 residues. CDR1 MDHEN and CDR2 SYDVKM come from the germline V gene. The junction had 5 bases not matched to a gene; V was cut back by 5 bases and J by 3 bases.

The chain links TRBV11-1 to TRBJ2-7; D may be TRBD2 (5 bases). This CDR3 comprises 16 residues. V lost 1 base, J lost 0 bases, and 13 bases lay in between. Per germline, CDR1 SGHAT and CDR2 FQDESV (reference sequence). The CDR3 protein is CASSLGRSEGSYEQYF. The CDR3 DNA is TGTGCCAGCAGCTTAGGGAGGTCCGAAGGCTCCTACGAGCAGTACTTC.

The V and J genes are TRBV18 and TRBJ1-5; D perhaps matches TRBD1 (6 bases). V lost 3 bases to trimming and J lost 6 bases, with 15 bases between them. CDR3 length: 15 residues. Germline lookup yields CDR1 KGHSH and CDR2 LQKENI. CDR3 nucleotide sequence: TGTGCCAGCTCACCGGCCGCAGGGGTGAGTCAGCCCCAGCATTTT. It codes for CASSPAAGVSQPQHF.

This clone was picked up a small number of times. The genes are TRBV6-5 and TRBJ2-2, with a possible D match to TRBD2 (6 bases). Trimming cost V 4 bases and J 2 bases, with 11 bases left between them. Looked up from germline, CDR1 is MNHEY and CDR2 is SVGAGI. The CDR3 runs to 15 residues. The CDR3 sequence: CASSSPGLNTGELFF. CDR3 nucleotide sequence: TGTGCCAGCAGTTCCCCGGGACTTAACACCGGGGAGCTGTTTTTT.

CDR3 nucleotides: TGTGCCAGCAGCTCCGGACAGGGGCGAGCCAAAAACATTCAGTACTTC. Translation: CASSSGQGRAKNIQYF. V and J are TRBV7-2 and TRBJ2-4, with 9 bases lining up with TRBD1. CDR3 length: 16 residues. The ends lost 4 bases at V and 0 bases at J; junction bases unmatched: 4. CDR1 is SGHTA, CDR2 FQGNSA, per germline. Together with reference TRBV7-2 and TRBJ2-4, the CDR3 gives the full variable domain: GAGVSQSPSNKVTEKGKDVELRCDPISGHTALYWYRQSLGQGLEFLIYFQGNSAPDKSGLPSDRFSAERTGGSVSTLTIQRTQQEDSAVYLCASSSGQGRAKNIQYFGAGTRLSVL.

The V gene is TRBV6-5, the J gene TRBJ1-1; tentative D call: TRBD1 (6 bases). Deletions cut 2 bases from V and 6 bases from J, with 16 bases between. Germline values: CDR1 MNHEY, CDR2 SVGAGI. This CDR3 comprises 15 residues. CDR3 protein: CASSYRTGQGAEAFF. DNA for the CDR3: TGTGCCAGCAGTTACCGTACAGGGCAGGGCGCTGAAGCTTTCTTT.

The rearrangement joins TRBV7-3 to TRBJ2-1, with D tentatively TRBD1 (5 bases). Germline V gene sequence: CDR1 SGHTA, CDR2 FQGTGA. The CDR3 is 14 residues long. The germline V and J ends were trimmed by 3 bases and 0 bases, with 6 bases remaining between them. The CDR3 sequence is CASSLGLSYNEQFF. For the CDR3, the DNA is TGTGCCAGCAGCTTGGGGCTCTCCTACAATGAGCAGTTCTTC.

Remarks on this clone: The junction and the germline gene differ at one end; a read error may be behind it. The rearrangement joins TRBV6-1 to TRBJ2-1; the match to TRBD2 covers 10 bases. CDR1 is MNHNS and CDR2 is SASEGT in the germline V gene. This CDR3 is built from 16 residues. CDR3 in DNA: TGTGCCAGCAGTCAAGCGGGGGGGCTCTTTCATGGTGAGCAGTTCTTC. It codes for CASSQAGGLFHGEQFF.

V gene TRBV27 combines with J gene TRBJ2-1; the match to TRBD2 covers 10 bases. Losses at the gene ends were 2 bases for V and 1 base for J; bases not matched to a gene: 8. This CDR3 contains 18 residues. The germline V gene encodes CDR1 MNHEY and CDR2 SMNVEV (reference sequence). The CDR3 DNA reads as TGTGCCAGCAGTTTAGGGACTAGCGAAAAATTTTCCTACAATGAGCAGTTCTTC. It specifies CASSLGTSEKFSYNEQFF.

This chain uses TRBV29-1 with TRBJ2-7, with a tentative D call TRBD1 (5 bases). CDR3 length equals 11 residues. Trimming stripped 7 bases from V and 3 bases from J, with 10 bases between. Per the germline V gene, CDR1 is SQVTM and CDR2 is ANQGSEA. CDR3 region: CSAQGGYEQYF. DNA of the CDR3: TGCAGCGCCCAGGGCGGCTACGAGCAGTACTTC.

There are a few counts of this clone. The chain is built from TRBV28 and TRBJ1-2; 7 nucleotides align to TRBD1. Trimming removed 6 bases from V and 8 bases from J; junction bases left unmatched: 18. The germline CDR1 and CDR2 sequences are MDHEN and SYDVKM. The CDR3 consists of 16 residues. DNA for the CDR3: TGTGCCAGCAGCTCCACCCGGCAGGGGGTCGGAAGGGGCTACACCTTC. Its translation is CASSSTRQGVGRGYTF.

This clone was counted once. The chain links TRBV20-1 to TRBJ2-6, with D unclear. The CDR3 has 11 amino acids. Trimming removed 6 bases at V and 2 bases at J, with 2 bases between. Germline V gives CDR1 DFQATT, CDR2 SNEGSKA (reference sequence). The CDR3 protein is CSAAGANVLTF. CDR3 bases: TGCAGTGCCGCTGGGGCCAACGTCCTGACTTTC.

This chain connects TRBV7-8 to TRBJ1-5; TRBD1 agrees at 8 bases. CDR3 length: 14 residues. Germline CDR1 reads SGHVS; CDR2 reads FQNEAQ. The ends lost 9 bases at V and 5 bases at J; junction bases unmatched: 9. The CDR3 DNA reads TGTGCCAGTAGCAGGGGGCGCCCCGATCAGCCCCAGCATTTT. Translation gives CASSRGRPDQPQHF.

This chain connects TRBV9 to TRBJ2-5; perhaps TRBD1 as D (5 bases). CDR1 and CDR2 (germline): SGDLS, YYNGEE. The CDR3 is 14 residues long. Trimming removed 3 bases from V and 9 bases from J, with 18 bases in between. The DNA of the CDR3 is TGTGCCAGCAGCGGGCGGAGTGGGGCGAGGCCCCAGTACTTC. Encoded protein: CASSGRSGARPQYF.

This chain joins TRBV7-2 and TRBJ1-1; 9 bases are shared with TRBD1. V gave up 0 bases and J gave up 0 bases; unmatched junction bases: 8. The CDR3 is 18 amino acids. Germline lookup yields CDR1 SGHTA and CDR2 FQGNSA. Here the CDR3 reads CASSLAGGQGTMNTEAFF. CDR3 nucleotide sequence: TGTGCCAGCAGCTTAGCGGGGGGACAGGGTACAATGAACACTGAAGCTTTCTTT.

This chain uses TRBV7-9 with TRBJ2-1; the D is unclear. Between the trimmed V and J ends, which lost 4 bases and 0 bases, there was a span of 10 bases. This CDR3 has 15 amino acids. Germline values: CDR1 SEHNR, CDR2 FQNEAQ (reference sequence). The CDR3 region is CASSSGSSSYNEQFF. CDR3 bases: TGTGCCAGCAGCTCCGGGTCCAGCTCCTACAATGAGCAGTTCTTC.

The chain carries TRBV12-5 and TRBJ2-3; D is possibly TRBD2 (5 bases). The V end lost 4 bases, the J end lost 6 bases, and 5 bases lay between the germline ends. Germline CDR1 reads LGHNT; CDR2 reads FRNRAP. The CDR3 is 11 amino acids. The DNA for the CDR3 is TGTGCTAGTGGTTCGGGGGATACGCAGTATTTT. The encoded protein is CASGSGDTQYF.

V and J are TRBV5-4 and TRBJ1-1; the D is unclear. CDR1 and CDR2 from the germline V gene are SGHNT and YYREEE (reference sequence). CDR3 length equals 14 residues. V lost 4 bases and J 0 bases, leaving 10 bases between the germline ends. The CDR3 here is CASSTRAVNTEAFF. CDR3 nucleotides: TGTGCCAGCAGCACGAGGGCCGTGAACACTGAAGCTTTCTTT.

The chain employs TRBV5-1 and TRBJ2-1; 11 nucleotides agree with TRBD2. The CDR3 loop spans 13 amino acids. V lost 7 bases, J lost 4 bases, and 1 base stayed unmatched. The V gene's germline CDR1 is SGHRS and CDR2 YFSETQ. DNA for the CDR3: TGCGCCAGCGGGACTAGCGGATACAATGAGCAGTTCTTC. Residues: CASGTSGYNEQFF.

The rearrangement uses TRBV7-9 and TRBJ1-5; 9 nucleotides align to TRBD1. The CDR3 has 15 amino acids. Germline trimming cut 4 bases from V and 5 bases from J; bases unmatched to any gene: 6. CDR1 is SEHNR and CDR2 is FQNEAQ in the germline V gene (reference sequence). CDR3: CASSWDREIYQPQHF. CDR3 nucleotides: TGTGCCAGCAGCTGGGACAGGGAGATCTATCAGCCCCAGCATTTT.

The chain links TRBV3-1 (or the pseudogene TRBV3-2) to TRBJ1-3; maybe TRBD1 (6 bases). V lost 0 bases, J lost 3 bases, and 15 bases lay in between. There are 17 residues in the CDR3. Germline lookup yields CDR1 LGHDT and CDR2 YNNKEL (reference sequence). CDR3 amino acids: CASSQERARGFGNTIYF. The CDR3, as DNA: TGTGCCAGCAGCCAAGAAAGGGCCAGGGGCTTTGGAAACACCATATATTTT.

This chain joins TRBV19 and TRBJ2-1; D may be TRBD1 (6 bases). This CDR3 comprises 14 residues. V gave up 1 base and J gave up 13 bases, with 17 bases separating them. Looked up from germline, CDR1 is LNHDA and CDR2 is SQIVND (reference sequence). The CDR3 is CASSIGTGMGVQFF. The CDR3 DNA sequence: TGTGCCAGTAGTATAGGTACAGGGATGGGGGTACAGTTCTTC.

This clone was observed once. This sequence joins TRBV9 and TRBJ2-3; D gene ambiguous. Germline CDR1 is SGDLS and CDR2 is YYNGEE. V was pared by 2 bases and J by 2 bases, with 9 bases between. This CDR3 region has 14 residues. CDR3 DNA: TGTGCCAGCAGCGTTAATTCTAACACAGATACGCAGTATTTT. This codes for CASSVNSNTDTQYF.

The chain uses TRBV7-2 and TRBJ1-2; D is possibly TRBD1 (5 bases). The germline gives CDR1 SGHTA, CDR2 FQGNSA. The CDR3 extends over 13 amino acids. Trimming left V 5 bases short and J 1 base short, with 8 bases between. In nucleotides, the CDR3 is TGTGCCAGCAGCCCCGACAGTAACTATGGCTACACCTTC. It specifies CASSPDSNYGYTF. The complete variable domain, with remaining parts taken from reference TRBV7-2 and TRBJ1-2, reads GAGVSQSPSNKVTEKGKDVELRCDPISGHTALYWYRQSLGQGLEFLIYFQGNSAPDKSGLPSDRFSAERTGGSVSTLTIQRTQQEDSAVYLCASSPDSNYGYTFGSGTRLTVV.

The chain uses TRBV28 and TRBJ1-3; tentatively, D is TRBD1 (5 bases). V gave up 4 bases and J gave up 2 bases, with 9 bases separating them. The CDR3 runs to 14 residues. Germline assignment: CDR1 MDHEN and CDR2 SYDVKM. DNA of the CDR3: TGTGCCAGCAGTTCCCCAGGGACTGGAAACACCATATATTTT. Protein product: CASSSPGTGNTIYF.

CDR3 loop: CAISESGAEYNEQFF. The CDR3 DNA sequence: TGTGCCATCAGTGAGTCAGGGGCAGAATACAATGAGCAGTTCTTC. This chain joins TRBV10-3 and TRBJ2-1; D might be TRBD1 (5 bases). The V gene lost 0 bases and the J gene lost 4 bases, with 10 bases spanning the gap. The germline V gene has CDR1 ENHRY and CDR2 SYGVKD. There are 15 residues in the CDR3.

The chain combines TRBV12-3 or TRBV12-4 with TRBJ2-2; D is possibly TRBD1 (6 bases). Trimming removed 9 bases from V and 1 base from J, with 9 bases in between. This CDR3 has 13 residues. CDR3 in DNA: TGTGCCAGTAGGGGACAGAACACCGGGGAGCTGTTTTTT. This sequence encodes CASRGQNTGELFF.

This clone was counted many times. The chain combines TRBV4-1 with TRBJ1-1; TRBD1 agrees at 10 bases. Germline CDR1 and CDR2: MGHRA and YSYEKL. The V gene end was trimmed by 2 bases and the J gene end by 0 bases; junction bases not matched to a gene: 6. The CDR3 spans 17 residues. CDR3 coding DNA: TGCGCCAGCAGCCAACCTCCGGGACAGGGGATGAACACTGAAGCTTTCTTT. Its translation: CASSQPPGQGMNTEAFF.

This chain joins TRBV7-9 and TRBJ2-3; 8 bases agree with TRBD2. This CDR3 region has 17 residues. J lost 2 bases, V lost 1 base, and 8 bases had no gene match. Germline V gene data show CDR1 as SEHNR and CDR2 as FQNEAQ (reference sequence). The CDR3 bases are TGTGCCAGCAGCTTAGGGACTAGCCAGGTATTCACAGATACGCAGTATTTT. Translated, it gives CASSLGTSQVFTDTQYF.

The chain carries TRBV18 and TRBJ1-5; TRBD1 aligns across 7 bases. The CDR3 extends over 14 amino acids. Germline lookup yields CDR1 KGHSH and CDR2 LQKENI. V gave up 6 bases and J gave up 3 bases; unmatched junction bases: 5. The CDR3 protein is CASSLTGANQPQHF. The DNA of the CDR3 is TGTGCCAGCTCCCTAACAGGGGCCAATCAGCCCCAGCATTTT. Complete variable domain (other parts from reference TRBV18 and TRBJ1-5): NAGVMQNPRHLVRRRGQEARLRCSPMKGHSHVYWYRQLPEEGLKFMVYLQKENIIDESGMPKERFSAEFPKEGPSILRIQQVVRGDSAAYFCASSLTGANQPQHFGDGTRLSIL.